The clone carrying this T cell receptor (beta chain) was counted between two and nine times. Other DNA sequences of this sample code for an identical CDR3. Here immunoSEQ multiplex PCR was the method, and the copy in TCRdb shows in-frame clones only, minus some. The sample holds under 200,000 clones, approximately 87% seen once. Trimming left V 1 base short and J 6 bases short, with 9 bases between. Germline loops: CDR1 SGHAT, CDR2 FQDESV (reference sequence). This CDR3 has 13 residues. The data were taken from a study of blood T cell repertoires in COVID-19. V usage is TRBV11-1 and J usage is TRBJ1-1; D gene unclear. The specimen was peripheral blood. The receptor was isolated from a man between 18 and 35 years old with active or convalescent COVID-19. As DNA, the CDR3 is TGTGCCAGCAGCTTAGTCCGCGGGGCTGAAGCTTTCTTT. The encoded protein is CASSLVRGAEAFF.